This TCR beta chain was documented in a study of T cell responses to AZD1222 COVID-19 vaccine. Study-level findings and limits: Regions left unmutated in variants are reportedly the target of nearly half of spike-specific TCRs.

A note on this clone: What it binds is unknown.

The CDR3 has 13 amino acids. Trimming stripped 6 bases from V and 6 bases from J, with 11 bases between. Germline assignment: CDR1 SGHAT and CDR2 FQNNGV. Using immunoSEQ multiplex PCR, the repertoire was profiled, and TCRdb retains in-frame clones only, with some absent. In the table there are approximately 120,000 clones, around nine tenths of which are singletons. The receptor's source is an adult in good health. This chain links TRBV11-2 with TRBJ2-2; D possibly corresponds to TRBD1 (5 bases). This material consisted of peripheral blood, taken on day 0 of AZD1222 vaccination. CDR3 protein: CASRTLGAGELFF. Written as DNA, the CDR3 is TGTGCCAGCAGGACCCTAGGGGCCGGGGAGCTGTTTTTT.